This passage covers 24 T cell receptor beta chains from one sample sequenced in a study of regulatory T cells in long-lasting Graves disease (dated by TCRdb to the early 2020s). Library preparation used multiplex PCR. Instrument used: Illumina HiSeq 4000. iRepertoire HTBI primers and Arm-PCR amplification of CDR3 regions were used to construct TCR beta libraries. The raw public data were reprocessed by TCRdb itself: fastp quality trimming at Q25, MiXCR clonotype calling, in-frame beta chains only. Rows with a matching CDR3 protein are joined into one entry that keeps the most common DNA and genes. The sample contains roughly 380,000 distinct CDR3 sequences, approximately 15% of them found a single time. Of the sample, roughly 27% falls within the top ten clones. This sample's time point label indicates: newly diagnosed GD, antithyroid drugs for less than 3 months. For both TCR sequencing and RNA sequencing, RNA was extracted from PBMCs in TRIzol.

These records were also assigned to another study, of T cells in Graves' hyperthyroidism and ophthalmopathy.

Material: peripheral blood mononuclear cells (PBMCs), obtained at new diagnosis, from a patient treated with antithyroid drugs. These receptors were taken from a man aged 40-49 years with Graves disease. Donor details come from another sample of the same person, matched by shared clones.

A few counts support this clonotype. The chain has TRBV20-1 and TRBJ2-6; no clear D gene. V was shortened by 2 bases and J by 1 base, with 21 bases between the two germline ends. CDR3 length equals 19 residues. The germline gives CDR1 DFQATT, CDR2 SNEGSKA (reference sequence). The CDR3 region is CSARYLSAIYESGANVLTF. CDR3 nucleotides: TGCAGTGCTAGATATTTGTCAGCTATATACGAGTCTGGGGCCAACGTCCTGACTTTC.

The J gene is TRBJ2-7, the V gene TRBV7-2; the D gene is possibly TRBD2 (7 bases). The CDR3 spans 14 residues. Germline loops: CDR1 SGHTA, CDR2 FQGNSA. Deletions cut 3 bases from V and 3 bases from J, with 12 bases between. CDR3 residues: CASSLGGPIYEQYF. CDR3 in DNA: TGTGCCAGCAGCTTGGGGGGGCCGATCTACGAGCAGTACTTC.

With respect to this clonotype: A much more abundant neighbour one base away suggests this may be a read error. The chain uses TRBV6-2 or TRBV6-3 and TRBJ2-3; D uncertain. Germline CDR1 and CDR2: MNHEY and SVGEGT. This CDR3 has 16 amino acids. V dropped 6 bases and J dropped 0 bases, with 16 bases sitting between them. The CDR3 is CASRPKLVGSTDTQYF. As DNA, the CDR3 is TGTGCCAGCAGACCCAAGTTAGTGGGTAGCACAGATACGCAGTATTTT.

This clonotype was seen at least ten times. V is TRBV7-2 and J is TRBJ2-3; 10 positions match TRBD1. This CDR3 spans 14 amino acids. CDR1 and CDR2 (germline): SGHTA, FQGNSA. The trim removed 6 bases at V and 2 bases at J, leaving 2 bases unmatched. The CDR3 nucleotides are TGTGCCAGCAGTGACAGGGGGCCCACAGATACGCAGTATTTT. This sequence encodes CASSDRGPTDTQYF. Together with reference TRBV7-2 and TRBJ2-3, the CDR3 gives the full variable domain: GAGVSQSPSNKVTEKGKDVELRCDPISGHTALYWYRQSLGQGLEFLIYFQGNSAPDKSGLPSDRFSAERTGGSVSTLTIQRTQQEDSAVYLCASSDRGPTDTQYFGPGTRLTVL.

This clonotype has ten or more counts. The V gene is TRBV7-2, the J gene TRBJ1-2; a weak D match, TRBD1 (6 bases). The length of the CDR3 is 15 residues. CDR1 is SGHTA, CDR2 FQGNSA, per germline. V was pared by 3 bases and J by 4 bases, with 15 bases between. The CDR3 DNA sequence: TGTGCCAGCAGCTTCTCCCCACAGGGAGGCTATGGCTACACCTTC. Protein: CASSFSPQGGYGYTF.

The chain joins TRBV10-3 to TRBJ2-3; 9 bases fit TRBD1. The CDR3 consists of 15 residues. CDR1 is ENHRY and CDR2 is SYGVKD in the germline V gene. V lost 5 bases and J lost 0; bases outside the gene matches: 3. CDR3 sequence reads: CAISLQGASTDTQYF. CDR3 nucleotides: TGTGCCATCAGTCTACAGGGGGCTAGCACAGATACGCAGTATTTT.

The chain carries TRBV28 and TRBJ2-2; D possibly uses TRBD1 or TRBD2 (5 bases each). Germline CDR1 MDHEN, CDR2 SYDVKM. Trimming took off 10 bases at V and 9 bases at J, with 6 bases between the two ends. The CDR3 covers 9 residues. CDR3 in DNA: TGTGCCACGGGACGGGAGCTGTTTTTT. It yields the protein CATGRELFF.

J is TRBJ2-7 and V is TRBV6-5; 7 bases are shared with TRBD1. Germline values: CDR1 MNHEY, CDR2 SVGAGI. The ends lost 4 bases at V and 5 bases at J; junction bases unmatched: 11. The length of the CDR3 is 15 residues. The CDR3 DNA is TGTGCCAGCAGTTCTTCACAGGGGAAAATCGACGAGCAGTACTTC. Translating it yields CASSSSQGKIDEQYF.

Note on this clonotype: A much larger clonotype is one base distant, so this may be a read error. As DNA, the CDR3 is TGTGCCAGCAGCCAAGTATCGGGAAACACTGAAGCTCTCTTT. This gives the protein CASSQVSGNTEALF. J is TRBJ1-1 and V is TRBV9; D uncertain. The CDR3 is 14 amino acids. CDR1 and CDR2 (germline): SGDLS, YYNGEE.

The chain couples TRBV19 to TRBJ2-2; 8 nucleotides line up with TRBD2. In germline, CDR1 is LNHDA, CDR2 SQIVND (reference sequence). Trimming took 5 bases from V and 7 from J; bases not matched to a gene: 9. The CDR3 is 15 residues long. The CDR3 region has the DNA TGTGCCAGTAGTCTCAGACTAGCGCGGGGCGGGGAGCTGTTTTTT. It is translated as CASSLRLARGGELFF.

Details on this clonotype: One end of the junction varies from germline; a read error may be responsible. This sequence joins TRBV28 and TRBJ2-1, with D unresolved. Germline V gives CDR1 MDHEN, CDR2 SYDVKM. There are 11 residues in the CDR3. The DNA for the CDR3 is TGTGCCAGCAGTTTGGATAATGAGCGGTTCTTC. Amino acid sequence: CASSLDNERFF.

The chain employs TRBV20-1 and TRBJ2-1; 8 nucleotides match TRBD2. CDR3 length: 15 amino acids. The ends lost 6 bases at V and 4 bases at J; junction bases unmatched: 11. The germline V gene encodes CDR1 DFQATT and CDR2 SNEGSKA (reference sequence). CDR3: CSAHQERGRYNEQFF. In DNA form, the CDR3 reads TGCAGTGCCCATCAGGAGCGGGGGAGATACAATGAGCAGTTCTTC.

The CDR3 sequence is CASSVGAHSGNTIYF. Written as DNA, the CDR3 is TGTGCCAGCAGCGTAGGGGCGCACTCTGGAAACACCATATATTTT. The chain has TRBV9 and TRBJ1-3, with no clear D. Germline-derived CDR1 and CDR2 are SGDLS and YYNGEE. This CDR3 is built from 15 residues. V was cut by 0 bases and J by 0 bases, with 7 bases left in between.

The chain has TRBV6-1 and TRBJ1-2; 7 bases align to TRBD1. The CDR3 is 15 residues long. V dropped 5 bases and J dropped 2; count of bases not matched to a gene: 8. The germline gives CDR1 MNHNS, CDR2 SASEGT. CDR3 region: CASSYTGTANYGYTF. CDR3 DNA sequence: TGTGCCAGCAGTTATACCGGGACAGCGAACTATGGCTACACCTTC.

About this clonotype: One junction end disagrees with the germline gene, perhaps due to a read error. This chain links TRBV7-2 with TRBJ2-7; 8 bases agree with TRBD2. The CDR3 length is 14 residues. Germline V gives CDR1 SGHTA, CDR2 FQGNSA. The CDR3 DNA sequence: TGTGCCAGCAGGATACTGGCGGGGGGCTACAAGCAGTACTTC. It yields the protein CASRILAGGYKQYF.

This clonotype was seen a few times. V gene TRBV6-2 or TRBV6-3 combines with J gene TRBJ1-1; a weak D match, TRBD1 (6 bases). CDR3 length equals 14 residues. CDR1 and CDR2 from the germline V gene are MNHEY and SVGEGT. The V and J ends lost 4 bases and 1 base respectively, with 10 bases between them. As DNA, the CDR3 is TGTGCCAGCAGTTCAGGGGTGGGGAACACTGAAGCTTTCTTT. Amino acids: CASSSGVGNTEAFF.

This clonotype was counted ten times or more. The V call is TRBV28, the J call TRBJ2-3; D call uncertain. The CDR3 sequence is 15 residues long. The V gene lost 3 bases and the J gene lost 3 bases, with 13 bases spanning the gap. Germline V gene lookup returns CDR1 MDHEN and CDR2 SYDVKM. CDR3 bases: TGTGCCAGCAGTTTTTGGGCGAAAAGGACAGATACGCAGTATTTT. Protein product: CASSFWAKRTDTQYF.

A few counts support this clonotype. One base separates it from a far larger clone, so it is likely a read error. The V and J genes are TRBV6-4 and TRBJ1-1; D may be TRBD1 (5 bases). The V gene lost 3 bases and the J gene lost 10 bases, with 21 bases spanning the gap. Per the germline V gene, CDR1 is MRHNA and CDR2 is SNTAGT. The CDR3 has 15 amino acids. DNA of the CDR3: TGTGCCAGCAGTGAAACGCTAACAGGTAGTTCTGGAGCTTTCTTT. This gives the protein CASSETLTGSSGAFF.

This clonotype was seen repeatedly, ten times or more. The chain's CDR3 is CATSDTQGRETQYF. The CDR3 region has the DNA TGTGCCACCAGTGATACCCAAGGGCGGGAGACCCAGTACTTC. The chain has TRBV24-1 and TRBJ2-5; D gene unclear. Germline CDR1 and CDR2: KGHDR and SFDVKD. V was cut by 3 bases and J by 5 bases, with 12 bases left in between. The CDR3 totals 14 residues.

V is TRBV6-1 and J is TRBJ2-5; D gene unclear. This CDR3 is built from 15 residues. V lost 2 bases, J lost 3 bases, and 13 bases lay in between. The V gene's germline CDR1 is MNHNS and CDR2 SASEGT. CDR3 loop: CASSEPTETKETQYF. CDR3 sequence (DNA): TGTGCCAGCAGTGAACCGACGGAGACCAAAGAGACCCAGTACTTC.

There are a few counts of this clonotype. V usage is TRBV6-2 or TRBV6-3 and J usage is TRBJ2-4; D may correspond to TRBD1 or TRBD2 (6 bases each). Germline loops: CDR1 MNHEY, CDR2 SVGEGT. Between the trimmed V and J ends, which lost 2 bases and 9 bases, there was a span of 17 bases. This CDR3 has 15 amino acids. For the CDR3, the DNA is TGTGCCAGCAGTTACACAGGGAGGATGCAATTCATTCAGTACTTC. It yields the protein CASSYTGRMQFIQYF.

This clonotype was counted ten times or more. This rearrangement joins TRBV12-3 or TRBV12-4 to TRBJ1-1; D not resolved. V gave up 6 bases and J gave up 0 bases, with 11 bases separating them. This CDR3 has 14 residues. As DNA, the CDR3 is TGTGCCAGCAGCGGAACCATGATGAACACTGAAGCTTTCTTT. The encoded protein is CASSGTMMNTEAFF.

This clonotype has more than one count but fewer than ten. The gene calls are TRBV29-1 and TRBJ1-1, with D tentatively TRBD1 (5 bases). V lost 6 bases and J lost 2, with 7 bases in between. CDR1 SQVTM and CDR2 ANQGSEA come from the germline V gene. This CDR3 has 11 amino acids. CDR3 sequence (DNA): TGCAGCGTCAGGGAAAACACTGAAGCTTTCTTT. Amino acid sequence: CSVRENTEAFF. The full variable domain, with the rest looked up from reference TRBV29-1 and TRBJ1-1, is SAVISQKPSRDICQRGTSLTIQCQVDSQVTMMFWYRQQPGQSLTLIATANQGSEATYESGFVIDKFPISRPNLTFSTLTVSNMSPEDSSIYLCSVRENTEAFFGQGTRLTVV.

This clonotype has ten or more counts. The V and J genes are TRBV11-2 and TRBJ2-5; D uncertain. From germline, CDR1 is SGHAT and CDR2 FQNNGV. This CDR3 has 14 residues. Trimming pared 0 bases from V and 4 bases from J, leaving 9 bases between. This CDR3 reads CASSLDNGRETQYF. The CDR3, as DNA: TGTGCCAGCAGCTTAGATAACGGGCGAGAGACCCAGTACTTC. Using reference TRBV11-2 and TRBJ2-5 for the parts outside the CDR3, the full variable domain is EAGVAQSPRYKIIEKRQSVAFWCNPISGHATLYWYQQILGQGPKLLIQFQNNGVVDDSQLPKDRFSAERLKGVDSTLKIQPAKLEDSAVYLCASSLDNGRETQYFGPGTRLLVL.